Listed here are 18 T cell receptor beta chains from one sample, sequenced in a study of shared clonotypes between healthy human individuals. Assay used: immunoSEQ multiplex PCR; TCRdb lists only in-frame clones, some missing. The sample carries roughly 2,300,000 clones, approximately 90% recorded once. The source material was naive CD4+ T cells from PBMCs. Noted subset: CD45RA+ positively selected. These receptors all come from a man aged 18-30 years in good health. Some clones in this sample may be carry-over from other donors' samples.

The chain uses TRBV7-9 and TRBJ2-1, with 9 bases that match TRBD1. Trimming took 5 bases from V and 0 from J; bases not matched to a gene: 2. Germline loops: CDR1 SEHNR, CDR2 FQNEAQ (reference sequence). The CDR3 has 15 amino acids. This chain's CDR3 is CASSTDRGSYNEQFF. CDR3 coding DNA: TGTGCCAGCAGCACGGACAGGGGCTCCTACAATGAGCAGTTCTTC.

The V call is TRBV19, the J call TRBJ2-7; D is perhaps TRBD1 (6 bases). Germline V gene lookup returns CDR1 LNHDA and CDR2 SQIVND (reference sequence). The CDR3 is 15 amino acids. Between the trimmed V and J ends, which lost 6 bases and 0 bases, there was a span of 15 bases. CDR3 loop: CASRFLDRASYEQYF. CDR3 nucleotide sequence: TGTGCCAGTAGGTTCTTGGACAGAGCCTCCTACGAGCAGTACTTC.

The CDR3: CASSTKGVGNTQYF. The DNA for the CDR3 is TGTGCCAGCAGCACTAAAGGAGTGGGGAATACGCAGTATTTT. This chain joins TRBV7-3 and TRBJ2-3, with D unresolved. The germline V gene has CDR1 SGHTA and CDR2 FQGTGA. This CDR3 comprises 14 residues. V was clipped by 5 bases and J by 7 bases, with 16 bases between them. The full variable domain, with the rest looked up from reference TRBV7-3 and TRBJ2-3, is GAGVSQTPSNKVTEKGKYVELRCDPISGHTALYWYRQSLGQGPEFLIYFQGTGAADDSGLPNDRFFAVRPEGSVSTLKIQRTERGDSAVYLCASSTKGVGNTQYFGPGTRLTVL.

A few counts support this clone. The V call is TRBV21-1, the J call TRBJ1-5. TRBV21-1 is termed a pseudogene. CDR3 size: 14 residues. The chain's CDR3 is CATNYLLFNQPQHF. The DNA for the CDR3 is TGTGCCACCAATTACCTACTTTTCAATCAGCCCCAGCATTTT.

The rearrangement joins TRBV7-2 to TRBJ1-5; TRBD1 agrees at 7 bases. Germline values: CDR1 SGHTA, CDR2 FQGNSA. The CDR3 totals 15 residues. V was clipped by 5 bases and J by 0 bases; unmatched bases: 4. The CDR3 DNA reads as TGTGCCAGCAGCAAAGGGGACAGTAGCAATCAGCCCCAGCATTTT. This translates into CASSKGDSSNQPQHF.

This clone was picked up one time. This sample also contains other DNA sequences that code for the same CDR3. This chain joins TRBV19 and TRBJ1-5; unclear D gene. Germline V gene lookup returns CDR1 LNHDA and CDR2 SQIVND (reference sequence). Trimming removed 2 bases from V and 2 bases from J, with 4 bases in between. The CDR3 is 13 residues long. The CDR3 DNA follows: TGTGCCAGTAGTATACGTGGCAATCAGCCCCAGCATTTT. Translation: CASSIRGNQPQHF.

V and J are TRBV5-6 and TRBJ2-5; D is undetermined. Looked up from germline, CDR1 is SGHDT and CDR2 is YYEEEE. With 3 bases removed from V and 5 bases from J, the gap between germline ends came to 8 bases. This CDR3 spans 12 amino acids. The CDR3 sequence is CASSSEAETQYF. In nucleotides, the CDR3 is TGTGCCAGCAGCTCCGAGGCGGAGACCCAGTACTTC. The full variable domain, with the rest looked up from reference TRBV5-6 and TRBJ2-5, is DAGVTQSPTHLIKTRGQQVTLRCSPKSGHDTVSWYQQALGQGPQFIFQYYEEEERQRGNFPDRFSGHQFPNYSSELNVNALLLGDSALYLCASSSEAETQYFGPGTRLLVL.

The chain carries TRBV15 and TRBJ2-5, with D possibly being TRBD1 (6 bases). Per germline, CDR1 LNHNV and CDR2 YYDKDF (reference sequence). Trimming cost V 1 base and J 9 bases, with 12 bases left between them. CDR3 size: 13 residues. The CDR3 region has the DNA TGTGCCACCAGCAGAGGACAGGTCGCGGCCCAGTACTTC. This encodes CATSRGQVAAQYF.

CDR3 sequence (DNA): TGCGCCTCCAGCCAGCGGGAGCGCACAGATACGCAGTATTTT. Residues: CASSQRERTDTQYF. The J gene is TRBJ2-3, the V gene TRBV5-1; TRBD2 matches 8 bases. Germline lookup yields CDR1 SGHRS and CDR2 YFSETQ. The CDR3 loop spans 14 amino acids. The V segment lost 10 bases and the J segment 1 base; nucleotides outside the gene matches: 8. The entire variable domain, with the rest obtained from reference TRBV5-1 and TRBJ2-3, is as follows: KAGVTQTPRYLIKTRGQQVTLSCSPISGHRSVSWYQQTPGQGLQFLFEYFSETQRNKGNFPGRFSGRQFSNSRSEMNVSTLELGDSALYLCASSQRERTDTQYFGPGTRLTVL.

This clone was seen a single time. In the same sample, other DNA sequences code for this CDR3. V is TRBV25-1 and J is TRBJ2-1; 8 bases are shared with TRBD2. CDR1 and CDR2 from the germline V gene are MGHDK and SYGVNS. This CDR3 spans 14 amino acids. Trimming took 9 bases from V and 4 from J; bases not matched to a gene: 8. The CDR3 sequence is CASKLAGSYNEQFF. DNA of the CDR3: TGTGCCAGTAAATTAGCGGGATCATACAATGAGCAGTTCTTC.

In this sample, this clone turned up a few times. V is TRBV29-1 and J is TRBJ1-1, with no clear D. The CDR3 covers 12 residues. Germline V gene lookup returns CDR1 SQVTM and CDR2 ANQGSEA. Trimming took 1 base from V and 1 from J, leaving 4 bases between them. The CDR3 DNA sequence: TGCAGCGTTGAAGGGACGAACACTGAAGCTTTCTTT. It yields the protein CSVEGTNTEAFF.

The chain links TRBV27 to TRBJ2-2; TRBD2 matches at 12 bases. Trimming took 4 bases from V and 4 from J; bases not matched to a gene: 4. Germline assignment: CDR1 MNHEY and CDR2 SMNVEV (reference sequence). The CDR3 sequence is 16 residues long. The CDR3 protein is CASSSPSGRATGELFF. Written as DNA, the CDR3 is TGTGCCAGCAGTTCCCCTAGCGGGAGGGCCACCGGGGAGCTGTTTTTT.

The CDR3 coding sequence is TGTGCCAGCAGTTTATCTAGCGGGAGCACAGATACGCAGTATTTT. Amino acid sequence: CASSLSSGSTDTQYF. The chain couples TRBV27 to TRBJ2-3; 7 bases are a match to TRBD2. The V gene end was trimmed by 0 bases and the J gene end by 0 bases; junction bases not matched to a gene: 0. The CDR3 sequence is 15 residues long. Germline values: CDR1 MNHEY, CDR2 SMNVEV (reference sequence).

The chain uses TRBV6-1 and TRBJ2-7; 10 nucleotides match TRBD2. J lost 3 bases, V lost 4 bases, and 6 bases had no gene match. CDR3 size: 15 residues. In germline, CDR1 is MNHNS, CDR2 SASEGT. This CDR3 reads CASSVGLADGYEQYF. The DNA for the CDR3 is TGTGCCAGCAGTGTTGGACTAGCGGACGGCTACGAGCAGTACTTC.

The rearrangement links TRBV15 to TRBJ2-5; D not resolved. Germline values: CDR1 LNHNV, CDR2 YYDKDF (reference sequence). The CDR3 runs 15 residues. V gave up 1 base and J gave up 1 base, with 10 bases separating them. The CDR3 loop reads CATSRGASSQETQYF. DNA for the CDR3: TGTGCCACCAGCAGAGGGGCTTCCTCCCAAGAGACCCAGTACTTC.

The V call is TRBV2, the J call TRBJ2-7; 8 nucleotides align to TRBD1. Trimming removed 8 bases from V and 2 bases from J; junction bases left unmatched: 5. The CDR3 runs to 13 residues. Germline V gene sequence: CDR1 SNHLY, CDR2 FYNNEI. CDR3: CASLQGQAYEQYF. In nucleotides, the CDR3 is TGTGCCAGCCTTCAGGGACAGGCCTACGAGCAGTACTTC.

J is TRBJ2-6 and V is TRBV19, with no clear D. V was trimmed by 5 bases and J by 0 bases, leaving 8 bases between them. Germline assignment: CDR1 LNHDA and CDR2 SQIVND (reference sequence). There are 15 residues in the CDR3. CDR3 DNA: TGTGCCAGTAGTGCGATAAGCTCTGGGGCCAACGTCCTGACTTTC. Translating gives CASSAISSGANVLTF.

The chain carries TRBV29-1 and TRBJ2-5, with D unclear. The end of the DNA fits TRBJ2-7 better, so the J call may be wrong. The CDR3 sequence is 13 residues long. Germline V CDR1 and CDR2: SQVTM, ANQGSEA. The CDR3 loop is CSALPEPHYEQYF. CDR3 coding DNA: TGCAGCGCCCTCCCCGAGCCCCACTACGAGCAGTACTTC.